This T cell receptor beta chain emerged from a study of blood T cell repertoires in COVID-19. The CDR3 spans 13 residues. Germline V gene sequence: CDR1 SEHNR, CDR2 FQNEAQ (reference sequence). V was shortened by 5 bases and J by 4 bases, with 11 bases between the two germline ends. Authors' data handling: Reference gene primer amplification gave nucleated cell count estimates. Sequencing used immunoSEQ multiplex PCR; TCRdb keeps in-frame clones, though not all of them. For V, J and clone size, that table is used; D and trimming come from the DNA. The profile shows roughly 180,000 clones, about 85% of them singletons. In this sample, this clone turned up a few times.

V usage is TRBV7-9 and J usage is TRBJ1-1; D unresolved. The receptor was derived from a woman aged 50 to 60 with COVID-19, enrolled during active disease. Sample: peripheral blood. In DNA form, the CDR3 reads TGTGCCAGCAGCACCGAATGGAGCACTGAAGCTTTCTTT. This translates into CASSTEWSTEAFF.